This is a list of T cell receptor beta chains from one sample in a study of regulatory T cells in long-lasting Graves disease. TCRdb itself ran the multiplex PCR reads through MiXCR, one entry per CDR3 protein. This table holds about 220,000 distinct CDR3 sequences, about 19% found once. This sample was shared with a second study, whose subject was T cells in Graves' hyperthyroidism and ophthalmopathy.

The sample here was peripheral blood mononuclear cells (PBMCs), taken at new diagnosis, from a patient treated with antithyroid drugs. Receptors were obtained from a woman younger than 45 with Graves disease. Both conserved end residues are part of each CDR3. A D gene is named only where the DNA matches it firmly. Rows may omit the clone size; those that give it use once, few, many or a size class.

many | TRBJ2-5 | TRBV2 | TRBD2 | TGTGCCAGCAGTCTCGGACTAGCGGGAGGGCCTCAAGAGACCCAGTACTTC | CASSLGLAGGPQETQYF
few | TRBJ2-3 | TRBV6-4 | - | TGTGCCAGCAGCCAGGCATGGGAGGGGGGCACAGATACGCAGTATTTT | CASSQAWEGGTDTQYF
many | TRBJ1-2 | TRBV28 | TRBD1 | TGTGCCAGCAGTCCCACCGGGACAGGCGTCTATGGCTACACCTTC | CASSPTGTGVYGYTF
many | TRBJ2-7 | TRBV2 | - | TGTGCCAGCAGTGAAGCAGGAGGGTGGGAGCAGTACTTC | CASSEAGGWEQYF
many | TRBJ1-1 | TRBV24-1 | - | TGTGCCACCAGTGCAGGACACGAGAACACTGAAGCTTTCTTT | CATSAGHENTEAFF
many | TRBJ2-6 | TRBV2 | - | TGTGCCAGCAGTGAATTCAGTGCAGGTCGACGGTCCTCTGGGGCCAACGTCCTGACTTTC | CASSEFSAGRRSSGANVLTF
many | TRBJ1-6 | TRBV28 | - | TGTGCCAGCAGTCCCGGGCAGGGTGTAAAGCCCCTCCACTTT | CASSPGQGVKPLHF
- | TRBJ1-2 | TRBV7-2 | TRBD1 | TGTGCCAGCAGCTTAGAGACCGGGACAGAAACATATGGCTACACCTTC | CASSLETGTETYGYTF
many | TRBJ1-1 | TRBV28 | - | TGTGGATCCTACTCTCTCTTCCCTGAAGCTTTCTTT | CGSYSLFPEAFF
many | TRBJ1-1 | TRBV6-5 | - | TGTGCCAGCAGTTACGCCGGGACCGCTGATGAAGCTTTCTTT | CASSYAGTADEAFF
few | TRBJ2-1 | TRBV24-1 | TRBD2 | TGTGCCACCAGTGATCCGGGAGGGGCTGAGCAGTTCTTC | CATSDPGGAEQFF
many | TRBJ2-3 | TRBV12-3/TRBV12-4 | TRBD1 | TGTGCCAGCAGTTTGAGGGACAGGGATGAGTATTTT | CASSLRDRDEYF
many | TRBJ2-7 | TRBV27 | - | TGTGCCAGCAGTGAGACAGGTGTCTCCTACGAGCAGTACTTC | CASSETGVSYEQYF
many | TRBJ2-7 | TRBV2 | - | TGTGCCAGCAGTGTAGGGAATGCGCAGTACTTC | CASSVGNAQYF
many | TRBJ2-5 | TRBV13 | TRBD1 | TGTGCCAGCAGCCTCCGGGGACAGAAGTCAGAGACCCAGTACTTC | CASSLRGQKSETQYF